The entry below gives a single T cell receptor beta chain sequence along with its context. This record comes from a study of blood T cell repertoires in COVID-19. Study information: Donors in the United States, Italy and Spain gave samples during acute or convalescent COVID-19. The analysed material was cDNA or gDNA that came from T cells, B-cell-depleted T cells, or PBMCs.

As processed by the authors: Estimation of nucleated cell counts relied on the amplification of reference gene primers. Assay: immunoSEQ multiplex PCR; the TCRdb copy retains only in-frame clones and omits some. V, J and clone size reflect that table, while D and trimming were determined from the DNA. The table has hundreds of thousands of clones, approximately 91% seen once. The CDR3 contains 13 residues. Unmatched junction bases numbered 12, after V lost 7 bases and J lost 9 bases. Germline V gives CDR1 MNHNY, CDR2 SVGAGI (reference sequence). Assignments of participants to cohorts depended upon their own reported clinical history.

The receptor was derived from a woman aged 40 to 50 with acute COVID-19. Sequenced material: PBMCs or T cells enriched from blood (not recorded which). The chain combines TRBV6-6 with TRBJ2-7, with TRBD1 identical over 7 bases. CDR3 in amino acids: CASTGQALLGQYF. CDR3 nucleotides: TGTGCCAGCACCGGACAGGCCCTTCTCGGGCAGTACTTC.